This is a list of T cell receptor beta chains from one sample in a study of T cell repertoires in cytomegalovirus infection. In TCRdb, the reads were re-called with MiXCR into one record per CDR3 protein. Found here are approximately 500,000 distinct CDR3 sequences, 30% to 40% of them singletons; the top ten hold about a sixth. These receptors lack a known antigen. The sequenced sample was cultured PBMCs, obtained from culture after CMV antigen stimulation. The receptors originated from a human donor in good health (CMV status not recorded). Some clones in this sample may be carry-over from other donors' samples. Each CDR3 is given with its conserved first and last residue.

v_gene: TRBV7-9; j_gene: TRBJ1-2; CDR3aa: CASSNRDLLGYTF
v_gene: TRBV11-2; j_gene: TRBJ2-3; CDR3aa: CASSLTRDYRYF
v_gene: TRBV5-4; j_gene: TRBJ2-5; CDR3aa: CASRPVGRETQYF
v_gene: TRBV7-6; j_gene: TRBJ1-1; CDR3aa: CASSPRRGAPGTEAFF
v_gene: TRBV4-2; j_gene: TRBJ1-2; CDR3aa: CASSQDLGSAGYGYTF
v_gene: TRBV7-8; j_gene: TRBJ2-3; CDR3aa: CASSSGTTHLTDTQYF
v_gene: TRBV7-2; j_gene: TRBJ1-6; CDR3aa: CASSLVGGSLAAVPNSPLHF
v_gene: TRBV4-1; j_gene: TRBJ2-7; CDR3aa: CASSGGKLNEQYF
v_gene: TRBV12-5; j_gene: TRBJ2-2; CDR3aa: CASGLSRNTGELFF
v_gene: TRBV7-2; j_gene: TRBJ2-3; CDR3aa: CASSLGQSVTDTQYF
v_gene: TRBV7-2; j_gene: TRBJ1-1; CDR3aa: CASSSSQGHPEAFF
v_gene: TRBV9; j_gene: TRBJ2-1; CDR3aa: CASSRGQGRNDEQFF
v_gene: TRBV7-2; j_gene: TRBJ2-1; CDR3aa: CASNPPYNEQFF
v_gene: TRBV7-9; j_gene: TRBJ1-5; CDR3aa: CASSPPNQPQHF
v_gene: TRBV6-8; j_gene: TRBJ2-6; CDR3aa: CASSYGYGRRSGANVLTF
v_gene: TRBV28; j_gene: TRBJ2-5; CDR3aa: CASSKGDYPETQYF
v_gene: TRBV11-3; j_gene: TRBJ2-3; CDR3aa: CASSATSAFTDTQYF
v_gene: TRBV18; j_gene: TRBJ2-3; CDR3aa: CASSSLAPARTDTQYF
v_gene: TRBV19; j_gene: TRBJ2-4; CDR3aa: CASTPDGVGNIQYF
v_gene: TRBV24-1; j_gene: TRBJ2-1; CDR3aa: CATSDVAGEPYNEQFF
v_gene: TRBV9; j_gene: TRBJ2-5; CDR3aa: CASSSPSGSGTQYF
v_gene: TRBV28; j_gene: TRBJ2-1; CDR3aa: CASSFSGLAGGSSYNEQFF
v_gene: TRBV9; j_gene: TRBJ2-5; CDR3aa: CASSVGGSAETQYF
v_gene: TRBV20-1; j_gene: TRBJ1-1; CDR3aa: CSATGGQDTEAFF
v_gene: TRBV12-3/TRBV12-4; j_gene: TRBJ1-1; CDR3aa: CASSFGGASTEAFF
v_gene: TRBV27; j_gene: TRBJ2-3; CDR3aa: CASSLYRATDTQYF
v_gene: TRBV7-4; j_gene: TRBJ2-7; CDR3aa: CASSGLAGVSYEQYF
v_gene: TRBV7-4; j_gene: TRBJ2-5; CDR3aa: CASSPRPQGQETQYF
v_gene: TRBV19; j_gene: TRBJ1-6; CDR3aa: CASSLPGQTGPSPLHF
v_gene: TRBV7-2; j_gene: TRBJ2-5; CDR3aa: CASSSLAGEYQETQYF
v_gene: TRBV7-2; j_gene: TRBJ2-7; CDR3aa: CASSLVPSGSPYEQYF
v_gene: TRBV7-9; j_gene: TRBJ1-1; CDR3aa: CASTNDINTEAFF
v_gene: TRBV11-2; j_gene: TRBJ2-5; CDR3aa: CASSPPSNQETQYF
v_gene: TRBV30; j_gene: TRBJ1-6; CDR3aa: CAWSIPATTLHF
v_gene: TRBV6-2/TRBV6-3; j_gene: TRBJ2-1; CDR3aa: CASSSGRSFVYNEQFF
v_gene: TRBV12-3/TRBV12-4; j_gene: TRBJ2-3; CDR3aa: CASSSPRVTDTQYF
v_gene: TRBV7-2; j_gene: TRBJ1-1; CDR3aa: CASSLGQNPIDTEAFF
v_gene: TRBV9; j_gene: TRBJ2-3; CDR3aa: CASSVSGTSIDTQYF
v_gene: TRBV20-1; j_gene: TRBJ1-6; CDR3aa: CSALQGRNSPLHF
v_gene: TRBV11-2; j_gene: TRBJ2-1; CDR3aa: CASSSSGGGISYNEQFF
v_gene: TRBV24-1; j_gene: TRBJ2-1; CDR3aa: CATSDLVGGYNEQFF
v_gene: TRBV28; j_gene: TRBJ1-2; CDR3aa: CASSSGGNYYGYTF